Listed here are 25 T cell receptor beta chains from one sample, sequenced in a study of Graves' ophthalmopathy and Graves' hyperthyroidism. RNA transcripts were the source from which TCR beta CDR3 regions were amplified. A first-round RT-PCR used HTBI primers, followed by a second-round multiplex PCR. TCRdb ran MiXCR on the multiplex PCR reads and lists one entry per CDR3 protein. The table shows around 670,000 distinct CDR3 sequences, with roughly two fifths occurring only once. Sequenced input: peripheral blood. The receptors stem from an adult man with Graves' ophthalmopathy.

A note on this clonotype: The junction and the germline gene differ at one end; a read error may be behind it. This chain links TRBV2 with TRBJ2-7; 10 nucleotides agree with TRBD1. The CDR3 sequence is 14 residues long. Germline V CDR1 and CDR2: SNHLY, FYNNEI. CDR3 protein: CAISIGTGDHEQYF. In DNA form, the CDR3 reads TGTGCCATCAGTATAGGGACAGGGGACCACGAGCAGTACTTC.

This clonotype was recorded many times. The rearrangement links TRBV29-1 to TRBJ2-5, with a weak D call TRBD1 (6 bases). This CDR3 comprises 14 residues. Germline V gene data show CDR1 as SQVTM and CDR2 as ANQGSEA. V lost 7 bases, J lost 5 bases, and 20 bases lay in between. This CDR3 reads CSGWEQGGLETQYF. The CDR3 DNA reads TGCAGCGGCTGGGAACAGGGCGGACTGGAGACCCAGTACTTC. The complete variable domain, with remaining parts taken from reference TRBV29-1 and TRBJ2-5, reads SAVISQKPSRDICQRGTSLTIQCQVDSQVTMMFWYRQQPGQSLTLIATANQGSEATYESGFVIDKFPISRPNLTFSTLTVSNMSPEDSSIYLCSGWEQGGLETQYFGPGTRLLVL.

This clonotype was seen many times. The CDR3 DNA sequence: TGCAGCGCCCCCCAAGCTGGGGCTTTCTTT. Amino acids: CSAPQAGAFF. This chain connects TRBV29-1 to TRBJ1-1; D is ambiguous. Germline loops: CDR1 SQVTM, CDR2 ANQGSEA. Deletions cut 7 bases from V and 11 bases from J, with 14 bases between. The CDR3 consists of 10 residues. The whole variable domain, remainder taken from reference TRBV29-1 and TRBJ1-1, is SAVISQKPSRDICQRGTSLTIQCQVDSQVTMMFWYRQQPGQSLTLIATANQGSEATYESGFVIDKFPISRPNLTFSTLTVSNMSPEDSSIYLCSAPQAGAFFGQGTRLTVV.

About this clonotype: The conserved closing phenylalanine or tryptophan is absent in this CDR3, likely reflecting a read error. The V call is TRBV7-3, the J call TRBJ2-7; D not resolved. V was clipped by 6 bases and J by 9 bases, with 18 bases between them. The CDR3 runs 13 residues. The germline V gene encodes CDR1 SGHTA and CDR2 FQGTGA. Here the CDR3 DNA reads TGTGCCAGCAGTTTATCTCAGACCCGGCCGCAGTACCTC. Its protein is CASSLSQTRPQYL.

This clonotype showed up just a few times. The genes are TRBV7-9 and TRBJ1-2, with 12 bases aligning to TRBD1. This CDR3 has 15 amino acids. The V and J ends lost 5 bases and 7 bases, in that order; junction bases with no gene match: 8. From germline, CDR1 is SEHNR and CDR2 FQNEAQ (reference sequence). The CDR3 DNA reads TGTGCCAGCAGCCAACCGGGACAGGGGGCTTCTGGCTACACCTTC. Translation: CASSQPGQGASGYTF.

Here the CDR3 DNA reads TGCAGTGCTAGAGGAAATTCACCCCTCCACTTT. Its translation is CSARGNSPLHF. The rearrangement joins TRBV20-1 to TRBJ1-6; no clear D gene. The germline V gene encodes CDR1 DFQATT and CDR2 SNEGSKA (reference sequence). The CDR3 length is 11 residues. V lost 1 base and J 7 bases, leaving 2 bases between the germline ends.

This clonotype was detected only once. No conserved phenylalanine or tryptophan is present at the end of the CDR3, so a read error is the likely explanation. It is unclear where the CDR3 begins or ends on the DNA, so no DNA is shown, and the CDR3 is as TCRdb lists it. The chain is built from TRBV2 and TRBJ1-6. The germline V gene has CDR1 SNHLY and CDR2 FYNNEI. The CDR3 spans 9 amino acids, including both terminal residues. The CDR3 sequence is CASSEPPYY.

The chain carries TRBV24-1 and TRBJ1-4; no firm D call. The CDR3 totals 13 residues. Germline CDR1 reads KGHDR; CDR2 reads SFDVKD. The ends were cut back, 2 bases at V and 11 bases at J, with 11 bases in the middle. CDR3 region: CATSDSRDGKLFF. The CDR3, as DNA: TGTGCCACCAGTGATTCGCGTGACGGGAAACTGTTTTTT.

This clonotype was picked up a small number of times. At one end, the junction sequence differs from germline, possibly due to a read error. The V and J genes are TRBV10-3 and TRBJ1-2; D is unclear. Per the germline V gene, CDR1 is ENHRY and CDR2 is SYGVKD. The CDR3 is 14 residues long. The CDR3 nucleotides read TGTGCCAGCAGTACACCGGGCCAAAACTATGGCTACACCTTC. Its protein is CASSTPGQNYGYTF.

The rearrangement links TRBV20-1 to TRBJ1-5, with D perhaps matching TRBD1 (6 bases). Germline CDR1 reads DFQATT; CDR2 reads SNEGSKA (reference sequence). The CDR3 totals 16 residues. The V and J ends lost 1 base and 4 bases respectively, with 17 bases between them. The CDR3 reads CSARANLGGRNQPQHF. CDR3 sequence (DNA): TGCAGTGCTAGAGCAAACCTAGGGGGTAGAAATCAGCCCCAGCATTTT.

This clonotype came up a few times. This chain joins TRBV11-2 and TRBJ2-5, with 9 nucleotides matching TRBD2. The CDR3 is 16 amino acids. Germline CDR1 reads SGHAT; CDR2 reads FQNNGV. Trimming cost V 4 bases and J 3 bases; bases outside gene matches: 9. Written as DNA, the CDR3 is TGTGCCAGCAGCTATTGGACTAGCGAGAGTGAAGAGACCCAGTACTTC. This codes for CASSYWTSESEETQYF.

On this clonotype itself: A clone one base away is much larger, so this may be a read error. Likely a read error: the CDR3 ends without its conserved phenylalanine or tryptophan. This chain links TRBV11-2 with TRBJ1-2; D not certain. The CDR3 totals 10 residues. CDR1 is SGHAT, CDR2 FQNNGV, per germline. CDR3 DNA sequence: TGTGGGGAGGAGAAAGGTGGCTACACCCTC. Its protein product is CGEEKGGYTL.

This clonotype turned up a few times. This chain uses TRBV6-6 with TRBJ2-5; the D gene is possibly TRBD2 (5 bases). The V end was cut by 1 base, the J end by 5 bases, with 11 bases between. The CDR3 runs 14 residues. CDR1 and CDR2 from the germline V gene are MNHNY and SVGAGI (reference sequence). The CDR3 DNA sequence: TGTGCCAGCAGTTACTTCACTCCGGGGGAGACCCAGTACTTC. Its translation is CASSYFTPGETQYF.

This clonotype was detected ten times or more. V usage is TRBV10-3 and J usage is TRBJ1-5; D unresolved. V shed 1 base and J shed 2 bases, with 12 bases lying between them. The CDR3 length is 16 residues. CDR1 and CDR2 from the germline V gene are ENHRY and SYGVKD. The CDR3 here is CAISEFRVRGNQPQHF. The CDR3 coding sequence is TGTGCCATCAGTGAGTTTAGGGTGAGGGGCAATCAGCCCCAGCATTTT.

Details on this clonotype: A much larger clone differs by one base, so this may be a read error. The J gene is TRBJ1-6, the V gene TRBV11-2; no firm D call. Deletions cut 0 bases from V and 7 bases from J, with 10 bases between. The CDR3 covers 15 residues. In germline, CDR1 is SGHAT, CDR2 FQNNGV. CDR3 sequence: CASSLDGRTNSPLHF. The CDR3 DNA reads TGTGCCAGCAGCTTAGACGGACGGACGAATTCACCCCTCCACTTT.

The V and J genes are TRBV11-2 and TRBJ1-1, with a weak D call TRBD1 (6 bases). The CDR3 runs 16 residues. The V end lost 6 bases, the J end lost 0 bases, and 17 bases lay between the germline ends. CDR1 and CDR2 (germline): SGHAT, FQNNGV. The CDR3 DNA follows: TGTGCCAGCAGAGTACACAGGGCGGGTATGAACACTGAAGCTTTCTTT. Its translation: CASRVHRAGMNTEAFF.

The gene calls are TRBV6-1 and TRBJ2-5, with unresolved D. There are 15 residues in the CDR3. V was cut by 8 bases and J by 5 bases, with 21 bases left in between. Looked up from germline, CDR1 is MNHNS and CDR2 is SASEGT. CDR3 in amino acids: CASRRVATNVETQYF. DNA of the CDR3: TGTGCCAGCCGACGAGTTGCGACGAACGTCGAGACCCAGTACTTC.

This clonotype showed up just a few times. The chain is built from TRBV7-9 and TRBJ2-5; D is ambiguous. Trimming cost V 5 bases and J 7 bases, with 17 bases left between them. The CDR3 is 14 amino acids. Germline assignment: CDR1 SEHNR and CDR2 FQNEAQ (reference sequence). The CDR3 reads CASSPKSVPGTQYF. The CDR3 DNA reads as TGTGCCAGCAGCCCCAAATCCGTTCCAGGGACCCAGTACTTC.

About this clonotype: Its ends do not fully match the called genes, so a read error is possible. V usage is TRBV10-3 and J usage is TRBJ2-5, with 9 positions matching TRBD1. CDR3 size: 15 residues. CDR1 and CDR2 (germline): ENHRY, SYGVKD. Here the CDR3 DNA reads TGTGCCAGCAGTACCTCGGACAGGGGAAAAGAGACCCAGTACTTC. Translating it yields CASSTSDRGKETQYF.

This rearrangement joins TRBV5-4 to TRBJ1-1; D is unresolved. The CDR3 totals 15 residues. Per the germline V gene, CDR1 is SGHNT and CDR2 is YYREEE (reference sequence). V gave up 5 bases and J gave up 0 bases, with 14 bases separating them. CDR3 in amino acids: CASSPRRDLNTEAFF. The DNA of the CDR3 is TGTGCCAGCAGTCCCAGACGGGATTTGAACACTGAAGCTTTCTTT.

Details on this clonotype: This sequence may be a read error, since a much larger clone differs from it by one base. The rearrangement links TRBV19 to TRBJ2-5, with D maybe TRBD2 (5 bases). CDR3 length: 14 residues. Per the germline V gene, CDR1 is LNHDA and CDR2 is SQIVND (reference sequence). Trimming took off 6 bases at V and 5 bases at J, with 16 bases between the two ends. The CDR3 spells CASRPGASSETQYF. In DNA form, the CDR3 reads TGTGCCAGTAGGCCGGGCGCTAGCTCGGAGACCCAGTACTTC.

V gene TRBV10-3 combines with J gene TRBJ2-5; 9 bases are shared with TRBD1. J lost 3 bases, V lost 10 bases, and 6 bases had no gene match. Germline loops: CDR1 ENHRY, CDR2 SYGVKD. The CDR3 consists of 13 residues. The CDR3 sequence is CATTGQGEETQYF. The CDR3 DNA sequence: TGTGCCACTACGGGACAGGGAGAAGAGACCCAGTACTTC.

This chain links TRBV25-1 with TRBJ2-7; D is unresolved. The CDR3 is 13 residues long. Between the trimmed V and J ends, which lost 6 bases and 3 bases, there was a span of 12 bases. CDR1 MGHDK and CDR2 SYGVNS come from the germline V gene. The CDR3 coding sequence is TGTGCCAGCAGGAGCAGACTCAACTACGAGCAGTACTTC. Amino acid sequence: CASRSRLNYEQYF.

For this clonotype: The junction does not match germline at one end; this may be a read error. V gene TRBV6-5 combines with J gene TRBJ2-2; 13 bases line up with TRBD2. The CDR3 contains 16 residues. CDR1 is MNHEY and CDR2 is SVGAGI in the germline V gene. CDR3 coding DNA: TGTGTCAGCAGTCCTGGACTAGCGGGAGACACCGGGGAGCTGTTTTTT. The encoded protein is CVSSPGLAGDTGELFF.

This clonotype appeared many times. The V and J genes are TRBV7-2 and TRBJ1-5; TRBD1 agrees at 7 bases. The CDR3 contains 17 residues. V gave up 1 base and J gave up 3 bases; unmatched junction bases: 9. CDR1 is SGHTA and CDR2 is FQGNSA in the germline V gene. The CDR3 DNA sequence: TGTGCCAGCAGCTTAGTACGCAGGGGGGGCGACAATCAGCCCCAGCATTTT. It specifies CASSLVRRGGDNQPQHF.